This T cell receptor (beta chain) was captured in a study of CD8+ T cells in alopecia areata. Study findings and constraints: Expanded CD8+ clones among the top 100, as well as scalp clonality, were significantly decreased by tofacitinib.

Extracted from the samples, RNA was reverse transcribed into cDNA to serve as the sequencing template. Sequencing was performed with immunoSEQ multiplex PCR; in TCRdb, only in-frame clones are kept and a portion is missing. The profile covers about 110,000 clones, with approximately 54% appearing a single time and 9% to 15% taken by the ten largest. Sample treatment: oral pan-JAK inhibitor, 5-10 mg twice daily. This clone came up a few times. Antigen specificity is unknown. The source is a human donor with alopecia areata. The sequencing here drew on CD8+ T cells sorted from blood, taken at week 24, from a patient treated with tofacitinib.

The CDR3 spells CASSPIVAGYNSPLHF. Here the CDR3 DNA reads TGTGCCAGCTCACCAATCGTCGCGGGCTATAATTCACCCCTCCACTTT. The V and J genes are TRBV18 and TRBJ1-6; D call uncertain. V was cut by 2 bases and J by 3 bases, with 11 bases left in between. Germline CDR1 KGHSH, CDR2 LQKENI. The length of the CDR3 is 16 residues.